This T cell receptor (beta chain) originates from a study of blood T cell repertoires in COVID-19. Sequencing used immunoSEQ multiplex PCR; TCRdb keeps in-frame clones, though not all of them. The sample has roughly 120,000 clones, approximately 90% seen once. V trimming: 4 bases; J trimming: 11 bases; junction bases outside the gene matches: 10. CDR1 is SGHDT and CDR2 is YYEEEE in the germline V gene. The CDR3 consists of 13 residues. This clonotype originated in a woman aged 50 to 60 with acute or convalescent COVID-19. The sample comprised peripheral blood. The V and J genes are TRBV5-6 and TRBJ1-1, with TRBD1 matching over 8 bases. CDR3: CASSPSDRAVAFF. The DNA of the CDR3 is TGTGCCAGCAGCCCATCGGACAGGGCGGTTGCTTTCTTT.